The subject of this entry is one T cell receptor beta chain. What it binds is not known. Terminally differentiated effector memory CD45RA+ cells were excluded by CCR7 positive selection of CD45RO-negative cells. The data are from a study of shared clonotypes between healthy human individuals. The CDR3 has 12 residues. Germline CDR1 is GTSNPN and CDR2 is SVGIG (reference sequence). The V and J ends lost 1 base and 8 bases respectively, with 11 bases between them. Study-wide points: The small donor group covered limited genetic and exposure diversity. Non-shared clonotypes had lower generation probabilities than clonotypes shared by all four sorted-subset donors.

Across several immunoSEQ plates, the genomic DNA of each subset was split evenly. Replicate sorted-subset PCRs were loaded with around 220 ng DNA, 30,000 to 35,000 T cell genomes. The table came from immunoSEQ multiplex PCR; TCRdb's copy has only in-frame clones and leaves some out. The repertoire holds millions of clones, 85% to 95% seen once, with about 1.1% in the top ten. The source of this sequence is a man younger than 35 in good health. The chain employs TRBV30 and TRBJ1-2; D is unresolved. Sequencing was performed on naive CD8+ T cells sorted from blood. CDR3 DNA: TGTGCCTGGAGTGCACAGTTCGAGGGCTACACCTTC. As protein: CAWSAQFEGYTF.